The clone carrying this TCR beta chain was observed once. This CDR3 has 14 amino acids. V lost 7 bases and J 4 bases, leaving 14 bases between the germline ends. Germline CDR1 and CDR2: MNHEY and SMNVEV (reference sequence). Cohort assignment relied on participant-reported clinical history. Authors' analysis steps: Estimates of nucleated cell counts were drawn from the amplification of reference gene primers. Method: immunoSEQ multiplex PCR; TCRdb's copy keeps in-frame clones and lacks some. That table gives V, J and clone size, and the DNA gave D and trimming. The data show about 160,000 clones, 80% seen once. The record originates from a study of blood T cell repertoires in COVID-19. Study-level information: Samples taken during acute and convalescent COVID-19 were collected in the United States, Italy and Spain. Sample material is recorded as cDNA or gDNA derived from T cells, B-cell-depleted T cells, or PBMCs.

The sample consisted of PBMCs or T cells enriched from blood (not recorded which). The gene calls are TRBV27 and TRBJ1-5, with D possibly matching TRBD1 (5 bases). The sequence was obtained from a man between 35 and 55 years old who had recovered from COVID-19. This CDR3 reads CASKLSGGNQPQHF. The CDR3 region has the DNA TGTGCCAGCAAACTATCGGGGGGGAATCAGCCCCAGCATTTT.